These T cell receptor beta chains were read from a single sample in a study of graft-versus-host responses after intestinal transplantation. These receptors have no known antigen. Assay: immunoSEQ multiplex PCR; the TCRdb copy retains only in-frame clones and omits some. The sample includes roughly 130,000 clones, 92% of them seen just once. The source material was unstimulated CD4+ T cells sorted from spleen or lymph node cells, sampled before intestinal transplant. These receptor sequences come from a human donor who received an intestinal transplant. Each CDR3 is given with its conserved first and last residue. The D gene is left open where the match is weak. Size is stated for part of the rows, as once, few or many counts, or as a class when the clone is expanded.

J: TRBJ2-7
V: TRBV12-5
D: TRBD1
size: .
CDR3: CASGSPGQSYEQYF
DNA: TGTGCTAGTGGTTCACCGGGACAGTCCTACGAGCAGTACTTC

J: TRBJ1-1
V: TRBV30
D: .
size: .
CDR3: CAWSGDQNTEAFF
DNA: TGTGCCTGGAGCGGCGACCAGAACACTGAAGCTTTCTTT

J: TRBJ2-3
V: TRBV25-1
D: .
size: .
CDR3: CASAGVLSTDTQYF
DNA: TGTGCCAGCGCTGGGGTACTGAGCACAGATACGCAGTATTTT

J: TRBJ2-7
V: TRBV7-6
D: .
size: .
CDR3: CASSLAGSYEQYF
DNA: TGTGCCAGCAGCTTAGCGGGCTCCTACGAGCAGTACTTC

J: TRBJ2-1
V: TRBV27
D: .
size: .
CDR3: CASNGGNRAAYNEQFF
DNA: TGTGCCAGCAACGGGGGGAACAGGGCCGCCTACAATGAGCAGTTCTTC

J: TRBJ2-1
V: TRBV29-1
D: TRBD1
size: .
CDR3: CSVGDRRRGNEQFF
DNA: TGCAGCGTTGGGGACAGGAGGAGAGGGAATGAGCAGTTCTTC

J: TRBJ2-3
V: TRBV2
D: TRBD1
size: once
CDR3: CASSSDRGRTDTQYF
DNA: TGTGCCAGCAGTTCAGACAGGGGGCGCACAGATACGCAGTATTTT

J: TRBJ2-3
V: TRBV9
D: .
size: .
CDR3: CASSVEGISNTDTQYF
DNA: TGTGCCAGCAGCGTAGAAGGGATATCCAACACAGATACGCAGTATTTT

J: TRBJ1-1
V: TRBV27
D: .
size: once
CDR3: CASSSGPVMNTEAFF
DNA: TGTGCCAGCAGTTCCGGACCCGTTATGAACACTGAAGCTTTCTTT

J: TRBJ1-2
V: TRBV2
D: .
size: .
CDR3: CASSGGTNYGYTF
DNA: TGTGCCAGCAGTGGGGGGACAAACTATGGCTACACCTTC